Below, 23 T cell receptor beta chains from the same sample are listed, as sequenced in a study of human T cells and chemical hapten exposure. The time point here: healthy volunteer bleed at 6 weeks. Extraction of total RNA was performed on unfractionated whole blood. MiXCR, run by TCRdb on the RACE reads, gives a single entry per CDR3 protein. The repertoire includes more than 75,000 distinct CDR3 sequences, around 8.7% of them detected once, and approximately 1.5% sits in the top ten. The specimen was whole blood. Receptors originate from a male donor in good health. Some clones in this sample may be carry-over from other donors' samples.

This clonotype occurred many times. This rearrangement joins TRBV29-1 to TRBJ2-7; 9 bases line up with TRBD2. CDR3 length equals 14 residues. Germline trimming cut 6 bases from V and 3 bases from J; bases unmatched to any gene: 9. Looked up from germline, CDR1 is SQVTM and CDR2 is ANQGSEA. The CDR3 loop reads CSVLRVSGSYEQYF. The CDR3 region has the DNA TGCAGCGTCCTCCGGGTTAGCGGGAGCTACGAGCAGTACTTC.

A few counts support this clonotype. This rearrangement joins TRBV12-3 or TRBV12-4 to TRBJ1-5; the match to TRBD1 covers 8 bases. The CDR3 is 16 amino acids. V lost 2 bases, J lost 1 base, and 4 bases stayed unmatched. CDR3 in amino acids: CASSLMDRESNQPQHF. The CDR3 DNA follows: TGTGCCAGCAGTTTAATGGACAGGGAAAGCAATCAGCCCCAGCATTTT.

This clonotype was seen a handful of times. The CDR3 region is CASSEVTLAGGTGELFF. The DNA of the CDR3 is TGTGCCAGCAGTGAAGTGACCCTAGCGGGAGGAACCGGGGAGCTGTTTTTT. This chain uses TRBV6-1 with TRBJ2-2, with TRBD2 matching over 11 bases. With V trimmed by 1 base and J by 5 bases, 6 bases remained unmatched. There are 17 residues in the CDR3. The germline V gene has CDR1 MNHNS and CDR2 SASEGT.

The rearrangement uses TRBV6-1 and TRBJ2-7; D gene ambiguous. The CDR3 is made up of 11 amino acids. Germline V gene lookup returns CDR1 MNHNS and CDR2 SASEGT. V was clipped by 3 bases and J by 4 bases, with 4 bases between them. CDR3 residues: CASSERYEQYF. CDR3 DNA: TGTGCCAGCAGTGAGAGATACGAGCAGTACTTC.

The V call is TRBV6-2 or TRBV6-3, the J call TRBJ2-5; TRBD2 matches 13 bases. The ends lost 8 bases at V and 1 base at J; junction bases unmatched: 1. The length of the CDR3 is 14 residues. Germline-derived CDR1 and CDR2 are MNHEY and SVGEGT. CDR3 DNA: TGTGCCAGCCGACTAGCGGGGGGCCAAGAGACCCAGTACTTC. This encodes CASRLAGGQETQYF.

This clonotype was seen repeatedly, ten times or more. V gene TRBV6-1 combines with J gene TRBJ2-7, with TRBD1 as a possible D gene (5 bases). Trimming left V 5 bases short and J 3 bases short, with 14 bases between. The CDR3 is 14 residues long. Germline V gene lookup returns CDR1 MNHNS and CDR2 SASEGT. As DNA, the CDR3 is TGTGCCAGCAGTTTTGACAGAAGGGGCTACGAGCAGTACTTC. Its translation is CASSFDRRGYEQYF.

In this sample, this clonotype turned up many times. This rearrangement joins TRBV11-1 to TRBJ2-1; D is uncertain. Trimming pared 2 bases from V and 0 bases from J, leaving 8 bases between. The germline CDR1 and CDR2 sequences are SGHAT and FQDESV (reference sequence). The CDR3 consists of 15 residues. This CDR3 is CASSLRRTSYNEQFF. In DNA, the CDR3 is TGTGCCAGCAGCTTAAGGAGAACCTCCTACAATGAGCAGTTCTTC.

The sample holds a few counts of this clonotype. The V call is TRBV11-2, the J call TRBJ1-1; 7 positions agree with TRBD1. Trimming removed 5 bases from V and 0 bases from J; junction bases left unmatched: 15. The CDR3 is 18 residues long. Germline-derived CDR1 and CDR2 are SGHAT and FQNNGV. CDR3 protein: CASSSPTGALFMNTEAFF. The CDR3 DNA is TGTGCCAGCAGCAGTCCCACAGGGGCCCTCTTCATGAACACTGAAGCTTTCTTT.

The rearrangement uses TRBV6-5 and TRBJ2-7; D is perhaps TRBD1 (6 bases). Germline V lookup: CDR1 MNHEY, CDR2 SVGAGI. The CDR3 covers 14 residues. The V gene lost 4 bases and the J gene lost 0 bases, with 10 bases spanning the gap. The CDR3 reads CASSSTGNSYEQYF. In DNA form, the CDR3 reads TGTGCCAGCAGTTCCACAGGGAACTCCTACGAGCAGTACTTC.

The CDR3 sequence: CAWSDSGRGDTQYF. DNA of the CDR3: TGTGCCTGGAGTGATAGCGGGAGAGGTGATACGCAGTATTTT. The chain uses TRBV30 and TRBJ2-3; 9 bases are shared with TRBD2. Germline trimming cut 1 base from V and 6 bases from J; bases unmatched to any gene: 5. CDR1 and CDR2 from the germline V gene are GTSNPN and SVGIG (reference sequence). The CDR3 has 14 residues.

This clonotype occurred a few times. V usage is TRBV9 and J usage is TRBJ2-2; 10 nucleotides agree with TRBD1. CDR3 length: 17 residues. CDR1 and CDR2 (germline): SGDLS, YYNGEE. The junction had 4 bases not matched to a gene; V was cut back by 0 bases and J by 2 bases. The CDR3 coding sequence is TGTGCCAGCAGCGTAGCGGGGACAGGGGCCAACACCGGGGAGCTGTTTTTT. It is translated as CASSVAGTGANTGELFF.

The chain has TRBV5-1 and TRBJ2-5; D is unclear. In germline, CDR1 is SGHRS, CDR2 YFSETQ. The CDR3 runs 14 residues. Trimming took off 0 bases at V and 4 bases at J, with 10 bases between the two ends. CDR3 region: CASSLEAAAETQYF. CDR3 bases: TGCGCCAGCAGCTTGGAGGCAGCCGCAGAGACCCAGTACTTC.

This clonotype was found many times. This chain's CDR3 is CASSSGLAGAHEQYF. The CDR3 nucleotides read TGTGCCAGCAGCTCCGGACTAGCGGGAGCCCACGAGCAGTACTTC. V usage is TRBV7-6 and J usage is TRBJ2-7; 13 nucleotides agree with TRBD2. The CDR3 has 15 residues. Germline CDR1 SGHVS, CDR2 FNYEAQ. J was trimmed by 5 bases and V by 4 bases; bases with no gene match: 5.

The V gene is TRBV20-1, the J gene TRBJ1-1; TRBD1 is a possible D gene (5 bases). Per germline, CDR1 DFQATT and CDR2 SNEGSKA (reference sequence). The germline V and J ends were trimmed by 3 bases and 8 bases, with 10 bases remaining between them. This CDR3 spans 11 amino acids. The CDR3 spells CSASRGGEAFF. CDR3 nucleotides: TGCAGTGCTAGCCGGGGCGGAGAAGCTTTCTTT.

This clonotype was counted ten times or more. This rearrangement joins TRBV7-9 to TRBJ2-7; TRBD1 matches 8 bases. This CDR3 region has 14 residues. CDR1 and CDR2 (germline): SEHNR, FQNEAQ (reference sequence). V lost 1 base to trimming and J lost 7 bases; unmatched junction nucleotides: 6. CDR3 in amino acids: CASSLGTGIREQYF. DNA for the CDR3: TGTGCCAGCAGCTTAGGGACAGGGATCCGAGAGCAGTACTTC.

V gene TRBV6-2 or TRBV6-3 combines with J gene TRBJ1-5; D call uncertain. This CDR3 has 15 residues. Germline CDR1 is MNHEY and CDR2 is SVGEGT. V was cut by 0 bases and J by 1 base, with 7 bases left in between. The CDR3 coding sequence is TGTGCCAGCAGTTACTCGGGTGGGAGCAATCAGCCCCAGCATTTT. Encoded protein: CASSYSGGSNQPQHF.

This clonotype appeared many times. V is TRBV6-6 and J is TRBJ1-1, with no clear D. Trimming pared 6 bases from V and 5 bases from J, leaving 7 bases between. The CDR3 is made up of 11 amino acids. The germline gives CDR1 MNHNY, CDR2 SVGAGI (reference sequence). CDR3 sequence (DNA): TGTGCCAGCAGCGGTGGAACTGAAGCTTTCTTT. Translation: CASSGGTEAFF.

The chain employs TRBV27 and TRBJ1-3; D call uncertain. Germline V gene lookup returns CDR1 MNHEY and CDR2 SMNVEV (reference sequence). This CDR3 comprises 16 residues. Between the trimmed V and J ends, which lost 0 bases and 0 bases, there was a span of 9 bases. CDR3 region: CASSLSPTGSGNTIYF. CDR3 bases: TGTGCCAGCAGTTTATCGCCGACTGGCTCTGGAAACACCATATATTTT.

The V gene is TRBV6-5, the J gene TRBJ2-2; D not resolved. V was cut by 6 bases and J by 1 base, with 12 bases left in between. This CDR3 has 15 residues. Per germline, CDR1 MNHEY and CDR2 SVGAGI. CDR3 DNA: TGTGCCAGCAGACACGAGACGGAGAACACCGGGGAGCTGTTTTTT. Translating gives CASRHETENTGELFF.

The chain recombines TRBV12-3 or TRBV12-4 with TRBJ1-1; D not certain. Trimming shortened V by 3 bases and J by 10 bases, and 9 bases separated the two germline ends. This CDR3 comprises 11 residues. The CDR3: CASSFGKGAFF. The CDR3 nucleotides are TGTGCCAGCAGTTTCGGTAAGGGAGCTTTCTTT.

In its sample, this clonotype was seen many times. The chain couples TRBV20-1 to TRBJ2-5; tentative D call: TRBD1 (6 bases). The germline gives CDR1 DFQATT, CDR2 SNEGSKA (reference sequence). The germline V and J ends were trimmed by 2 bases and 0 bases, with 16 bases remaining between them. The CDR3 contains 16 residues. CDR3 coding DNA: TGCAGTGCTAGACGGACGGACAGTAGATACCAAGAGACCCAGTACTTC. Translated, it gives CSARRTDSRYQETQYF.

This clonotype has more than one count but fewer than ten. CDR3 loop: CASSELRSTEAFF. The CDR3 nucleotides are TGTGCCAGCAGTGAGTTGAGGAGTACTGAAGCTTTCTTT. This chain uses TRBV6-1 with TRBJ1-1; no reliable D call. CDR3 length equals 13 residues. V was clipped by 3 bases and J by 5 bases, with 10 bases between them. CDR1 is MNHNS, CDR2 SASEGT, per germline.

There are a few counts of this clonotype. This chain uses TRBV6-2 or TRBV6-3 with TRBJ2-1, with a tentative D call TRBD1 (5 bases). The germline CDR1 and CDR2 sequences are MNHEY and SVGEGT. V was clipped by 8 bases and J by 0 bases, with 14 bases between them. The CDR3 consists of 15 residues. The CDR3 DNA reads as TGTGCCAGCGCCTGGGCAGGGCGCTCCTACAATGAGCAGTTCTTC. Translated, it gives CASAWAGRSYNEQFF.